What follows are 21 T cell receptor beta chains derived from one specimen sequenced in a study of patients and donors after allogeneic stem cell transplantation. One entry per CDR3 protein results from TCRdb running MiXCR on the RT-PCR reads. Of about 150,000 distinct CDR3 sequences listed, about two fifths are singletons. Sequences were obtained from blood, either unsorted or a sorted T cell fraction (not recorded which). Receptors were obtained from a human donor who was either an allogeneic HSCT recipient or a stem cell or donor lymphocyte infusion donor (not recorded which). It is not recorded whose cells these are; they may come from a transplant donor.

V is TRBV13 and J is TRBJ1-2; maybe TRBD1 (5 bases). CDR1 PRHDT and CDR2 FYEKMQ come from the germline V gene (reference sequence). The CDR3 extends over 14 amino acids. V gave up 5 bases and J gave up 1 base, with 11 bases separating them. The CDR3 DNA follows: TGTGCCAGCAGCGCCCGACAGCTTAACTATGGCTACACCTTC. Amino acids: CASSARQLNYGYTF.

The J gene is TRBJ2-1, the V gene TRBV11-2, with unresolved D. CDR3 length: 10 amino acids. Germline-derived CDR1 and CDR2 are SGHAT and FQNNGV. V was clipped by 4 bases and J by 10 bases, with 5 bases between them. The CDR3 region is CASSSREQFF. The CDR3 nucleotides read TGTGCCAGCAGCTCGCGGGAGCAGTTCTTC.

In its sample, this clonotype was seen many times. The rearrangement links TRBV7-9 to TRBJ1-6, with a weak D call TRBD1 (6 bases). V lost 6 bases to trimming and J lost 0 bases, with 9 bases between them. CDR1 is SEHNR and CDR2 is FQNEAQ in the germline V gene (reference sequence). CDR3 length: 15 amino acids. CDR3 sequence (DNA): TGTGCCAGCAGGAGGGGGAGCTCCTATAATTCACCCCTCCACTTT. This gives the protein CASRRGSSYNSPLHF. Full variable domain (outside the CDR3, taken from reference TRBV7-9 and TRBJ1-6): DTGVSQNPRHKITKRGQNVTFRCDPISEHNRLYWYRQTLGQGPEFLTYFQNEAQLEKSRLLSDRFSAERPKGSFSTLEIQRTEQGDSAMYLCASRRGSSYNSPLHFGNGTRLTVT.

This clonotype showed up just a few times. The chain carries TRBV4-3 and TRBJ1-3, with D perhaps matching TRBD1 (5 bases). The CDR3 extends over 16 amino acids. CDR1 LGHNA and CDR2 YSLEER come from the germline V gene. V was pared by 0 bases and J by 0 bases, with 9 bases between. The CDR3 DNA is TGCGCCAGCAGCCAAGATGAGAGGGGCTCTGGAAACACCATATATTTT. It encodes CASSQDERGSGNTIYF.

This chain joins TRBV12-3 or TRBV12-4 and TRBJ1-5; a possible D gene is TRBD1 (6 bases). CDR3 length equals 13 residues. V lost 3 bases and J lost 5, with 8 bases in between. The CDR3: CASSFNRDQPQHF. The CDR3 DNA is TGTGCCAGCAGTTTTAACAGGGATCAGCCCCAGCATTTT.

This clonotype has only a few counts. The J gene is TRBJ2-3, the V gene TRBV28; the match to TRBD1 covers 7 bases. Trimming at V came to 5 bases and at J to 5 bases, leaving 7 bases not matched to a gene. Germline values: CDR1 MDHEN, CDR2 SYDVKM. This CDR3 region has 14 residues. This CDR3 is CASSPGTVRDTQYF. The DNA for the CDR3 is TGTGCCAGCAGTCCTGGGACAGTACGAGATACGCAGTATTTT.

The chain combines TRBV11-2 with TRBJ1-2; 10 bases fit TRBD1. Germline loops: CDR1 SGHAT, CDR2 FQNNGV. V gave up 2 bases and J gave up 7 bases; unmatched junction bases: 7. The CDR3 spans 15 residues. The CDR3 loop reads CASSLSGTGEGGYTF. The CDR3 coding sequence is TGTGCCAGCAGCTTATCTGGGACAGGGGAGGGTGGCTACACCTTC.

This clonotype was recorded a few times. The genes are TRBV7-2 and TRBJ2-5; D might be TRBD1 or TRBD2, each matching 7 bases. The CDR3 extends over 16 amino acids. Trimming left V 2 bases short and J 1 base short, with 14 bases between. Germline lookup yields CDR1 SGHTA and CDR2 FQGNSA. The CDR3 reads CASSLRQGGGQETQYF. CDR3 coding DNA: TGTGCCAGCAGCTTACGACAGGGAGGGGGCCAAGAGACCCAGTACTTC.

This clonotype was detected only once. The rearrangement joins TRBV2 to TRBJ1-5; 7 bases line up with TRBD1. This CDR3 has 15 residues. Germline lookup yields CDR1 SNHLY and CDR2 FYNNEI. V lost 4 bases and J lost 6; bases outside the gene matches: 9. CDR3 region: CASSAPTGEGQPQHF. CDR3 bases: TGTGCCAGCAGTGCCCCTACAGGGGAGGGTCAGCCCCAGCATTTT. The full variable domain, its missing parts supplied by reference TRBV2 and TRBJ1-5, is EPEVTQTPSHQVTQMGQEVILRCVPISNHLYFYWYRQILGQKVEFLVSFYNNEISEKSEIFDDQFSVERPDGSNFTLKIRSTKLEDSAMYFCASSAPTGEGQPQHFGDGTRLSIL.

Only a few counts were recorded for this clonotype. V gene TRBV9 combines with J gene TRBJ1-6; the match to TRBD1 covers 10 bases. Looked up from germline, CDR1 is SGDLS and CDR2 is YYNGEE. This CDR3 region has 16 residues. The junction had 9 bases not matched to a gene; V was cut back by 3 bases and J by 9 bases. CDR3 sequence reads: CASSGSDRGRSSPLHF. As DNA, the CDR3 is TGTGCCAGCAGCGGTTCAGACAGGGGGCGATCTTCACCCCTCCACTTT.

The chain recombines TRBV6-5 with TRBJ1-5, with D hard to call. The CDR3 consists of 15 residues. Trimming cost V 0 bases and J 5 bases, with 11 bases left between them. Per the germline V gene, CDR1 is MNHEY and CDR2 is SVGAGI. The CDR3 region is CASSYSPESHQPQHF. The CDR3 DNA reads as TGTGCCAGCAGTTACTCGCCGGAAAGCCATCAGCCCCAGCATTTT.

This clonotype was counted only a few times. The genes are TRBV25-1 and TRBJ1-5, with D hard to call. This CDR3 region has 15 residues. Per the germline V gene, CDR1 is MGHDK and CDR2 is SYGVNS. Trimming removed 2 bases at V and 3 bases at J, with 11 bases between. The CDR3 reads CASSEPPRDNQPQHF. CDR3 nucleotides: TGTGCCAGCAGTGAACCGCCGAGAGACAATCAGCCCCAGCATTTT.

V and J are TRBV12-3 or TRBV12-4 and TRBJ2-1; perhaps TRBD2 as D (5 bases). V was trimmed by 5 bases and J by 1 base, leaving 12 bases between them. CDR3 length: 15 residues. The CDR3 nucleotides read TGTGCCAGCAGTCCCTTCGGGGTTTCCTACAATGAGCAGTTCTTC. Translation gives CASSPFGVSYNEQFF.

This clonotype was seen a few times. The chain uses TRBV9 and TRBJ2-3; 8 bases align to TRBD2. Trimming at V came to 4 bases and at J to 0 bases, leaving 13 bases not matched to a gene. In germline, CDR1 is SGDLS, CDR2 YYNGEE. The CDR3 is 18 amino acids. The CDR3 nucleotides are TGTGCCAGCAGCACGAGCCATGGAGCGGGGGATAGCACAGATACGCAGTATTTT. This sequence encodes CASSTSHGAGDSTDTQYF.

This clonotype has just a few counts. V usage is TRBV10-3 and J usage is TRBJ1-5; D is possibly TRBD1 (6 bases). Looked up from germline, CDR1 is ENHRY and CDR2 is SYGVKD. CDR3 size: 13 residues. With 10 bases removed from V and 7 bases from J, the gap between germline ends came to 17 bases. The CDR3 DNA is TGTGCCACCCGAGGGGGTACAGGGCAGCCCCAGCATTTT. Its translation: CATRGGTGQPQHF.

This clonotype turned up a few times. The chain uses TRBV18 and TRBJ1-2; possibly TRBD1 for D (5 bases). V dropped 3 bases and J dropped 4 bases, with 18 bases sitting between them. CDR1 is KGHSH, CDR2 LQKENI, per germline. The CDR3 loop spans 16 amino acids. The CDR3 DNA sequence: TGTGCCAGCTCACCCAGGGAGTCGAGTCTTCCCTATGGCTACACCTTC. It is translated as CASSPRESSLPYGYTF. Complete variable domain (other parts from reference TRBV18 and TRBJ1-2): NAGVMQNPRHLVRRRGQEARLRCSPMKGHSHVYWYRQLPEEGLKFMVYLQKENIIDESGMPKERFSAEFPKEGPSILRIQQVVRGDSAAYFCASSPRESSLPYGYTFGSGTRLTVV.

The chain employs TRBV29-1 and TRBJ2-7; maybe TRBD1 (6 bases). This CDR3 contains 12 residues. The V gene lost 7 bases and the J gene lost 5 bases, with 15 bases spanning the gap. Germline loops: CDR1 SQVTM, CDR2 ANQGSEA. The CDR3 loop reads CSAFLKGDEQYF. The CDR3 nucleotides are TGCAGCGCCTTCCTTAAGGGGGACGAGCAGTACTTC.

This clonotype has more than one count but fewer than ten. The chain combines TRBV6-5 with TRBJ1-1; D gene ambiguous. The CDR3 covers 12 residues. With 2 bases removed from V and 1 base from J, the gap between germline ends came to 2 bases. Looked up from germline, CDR1 is MNHEY and CDR2 is SVGAGI. The CDR3, as DNA: TGTGCCAGCAGTTACCCGAACACTGAAGCTTTCTTT. Amino acid sequence: CASSYPNTEAFF.

In its sample, this clonotype was seen a few times. V gene TRBV24-1 combines with J gene TRBJ1-5; D gene ambiguous. Germline values: CDR1 KGHDR, CDR2 SFDVKD. The CDR3 is 14 residues long. V lost 5 bases and J lost 0, with 7 bases in between. For the CDR3, the DNA is TGTGCCACCAGTGGTGGGCATAGCAATCAGCCCCAGCATTTT. The encoded protein is CATSGGHSNQPQHF.

This rearrangement joins TRBV5-1 to TRBJ2-3; 9 nucleotides match TRBD1. This CDR3 is 16 amino acids long. CDR1 is SGHRS and CDR2 is YFSETQ in the germline V gene. The J segment lost 4 bases and the V segment lost 4 bases, leaving 10 bases of the junction unmatched. The CDR3 nucleotides are TGCGCCAGCAGCCCCCACAGGGGGCGAGCGGCAGATACGCAGTATTTT. Translating gives CASSPHRGRAADTQYF.

This chain links TRBV20-1 with TRBJ2-5; 8 bases line up with TRBD2. The CDR3 totals 13 residues. The V gene's germline CDR1 is DFQATT and CDR2 SNEGSKA (reference sequence). CDR3 sequence: CSLDGGGQETQYF. CDR3 sequence (DNA): TGCAGCTTAGACGGCGGGGGGCAAGAGACCCAGTACTTC.